The 8 T cell receptor beta chains below all came from one sample that was sequenced in a study of T cells expressing NK-cell markers. TCRdb reprocessed the 5' RACE reads and reports one entry per CDR3 protein, with no DNA. This repertoire includes some 460,000 distinct CDR3 sequences. Sequenced sample: blood T cells: a sorted CD56 or NKG2C T cell subset, CD4+ or CD8+ T cells, or bulk PBMC T cells (not recorded which). Source of these receptors: a woman aged 50 to 65 in good health.

Here the CDR3 reads CASSLGPGQGKQYF. The chain recombines TRBV5-1 with TRBJ2-7; no DNA is available, so the TRBD1 call from TCRdb remains unchecked. The V gene's germline CDR1 is SGHRS and CDR2 YFSETQ. The CDR3 has 14 residues.

The chain employs TRBV29-1 and TRBJ2-1; the D gene TCRdb calls, TRBD1, cannot be checked with no DNA. Per the germline V gene, CDR1 is SQVTM and CDR2 is ANQGSEA. The CDR3 is made up of 13 amino acids. CDR3 region: CSVAWTALPWEFF.

The V call is TRBV5-1, the J call TRBJ2-5; TCRdb returns TRBD2, unconfirmable since there is no DNA. Germline V gene sequence: CDR1 SGHRS, CDR2 YFSETQ. The CDR3 length is 16 residues. CDR3 residues: CASSLGPGLARETQYF.

This chain uses TRBV27 with TRBJ2-7; TCRdb picks TRBD1, but there is no DNA to check that call. Germline V gene sequence: CDR1 MNHEY, CDR2 SMNVEV (reference sequence). The CDR3 is 14 residues long. The CDR3 sequence is CASSGETGRYEQYF.

The genes are TRBV15 and TRBJ2-1; TCRdb's D gene call, TRBD1, goes unchecked for lack of DNA. CDR1 is LNHNV and CDR2 is YYDKDF in the germline V gene (reference sequence). The CDR3 extends over 13 amino acids. The CDR3 region is CATSRDGTERPFF. The variable domain in full, completed from reference TRBV15 and TRBJ2-1, reads DAMVIQNPRYQVTQFGKPVTLSCSQTLNHNVMYWYQQKSSQAPKLLFHYYDKDFNNEADTPDNFQSRRPNTSFCFLDIRSPGLGDTAMYLCATSRDGTERPFFGPGTRLTVL.

J is TRBJ2-2 and V is TRBV2. CDR3 length: 16 residues. From germline, CDR1 is SNHLY and CDR2 FYNNEI. The CDR3 sequence: CASSAWTISNTGELFF.

V and J are TRBV5-1 and TRBJ1-1. CDR1 SGHRS and CDR2 YFSETQ come from the germline V gene. This CDR3 spans 18 amino acids. The CDR3 reads CASSLRLVQAGRNTEAFF. Looking up the rest from reference TRBV5-1 and TRBJ1-1 gives the full variable domain: KAGVTQTPRYLIKTRGQQVTLSCSPISGHRSVSWYQQTPGQGLQFLFEYFSETQRNKGNFPGRFSGRQFSNSRSEMNVSTLELGDSALYLCASSLRLVQAGRNTEAFFGQGTRLTVV.

The chain is built from TRBV7-9 and TRBJ1-2. Germline CDR1 reads SEHNR; CDR2 reads FQNEAQ (reference sequence). The CDR3 consists of 14 residues. The CDR3 reads CASSPSGLQDGYTF.